These T cell receptor beta chains were read from a single sample in a study of CD8 T cells in Susac syndrome. TCRdb redid the calling of the immunoSEQ multiplex PCR reads with MiXCR, one entry per CDR3 protein. The table has tens of thousands of distinct CDR3 sequences, about 94% seen once. Sequencing was done on a sample of CD8+ T cells from PBMCs. Source of these receptors: a human donor in good health. The CDR3 runs from the conserved cysteine through the conserved F or W. D genes are given only for firm matches. Size is stated for part of the rows, as once, few or many counts, or as a class when the clone is expanded.

V	size	D	J	CDR3	DNA
TRBV7-9	.	.	TRBJ1-1	CASSFHDRNTEAFF	TGTGCCAGCAGCTTTCACGACAGGAACACTGAAGCTTTCTTT
TRBV7-9	.	.	TRBJ2-2	CASRRPIGDTGELFF	TGTGCCAGCAGACGCCCCATCGGTGACACCGGGGAGCTGTTTTTT
TRBV19	.	TRBD1	TRBJ1-1	CASSIGTATEAFF	TGTGCCAGTAGTATTGGGACAGCCACTGAAGCTTTCTTT
TRBV9	.	.	TRBJ2-3	CASSGWDTYTDTQYF	TGTGCCAGCAGCGGGTGGGACACATACACAGATACGCAGTATTTT
TRBV28	.	.	TRBJ2-1	CASSAGRYNEQFF	TGTGCCAGCAGTGCAGGCAGATACAATGAGCAGTTCTTC
TRBV29-1	.	TRBD1	TRBJ2-1	CSGSPGGPYNEQFF	TGCAGCGGCTCTCCAGGGGGCCCTTACAATGAGCAGTTCTTC
TRBV9	.	.	TRBJ1-5	CASSVGQGSNQPQHF	TGTGCCAGCAGCGTAGGGCAGGGTAGCAATCAGCCCCAGCATTTT
TRBV7-3	.	.	TRBJ2-3	CASSLNPQDTQYF	TGTGCCAGCAGCCTCAACCCCCAAGATACGCAGTATTTT
TRBV5-1	.	TRBD1	TRBJ2-7	CASSFGTDSYEQYF	TGCGCCAGCAGCTTCGGGACAGACTCCTACGAGCAGTACTTC
TRBV5-6	.	.	TRBJ2-3	CASSLRLVYTDTQYF	TGTGCCAGCAGCTTGAGGCTAGTTTACACAGATACGCAGTATTTT
TRBV2	.	TRBD1	TRBJ1-2	CASTPGTGYGYTF	TGTGCCAGCACCCCCGGGACAGGGTATGGCTACACCTTC
TRBV3-1	.	TRBD2	TRBJ2-1	CASSLRLAGEAGEQFF	TGTGCCAGCAGCCTGCGACTAGCGGGAGAGGCAGGTGAGCAGTTCTTC
TRBV7-9	.	.	TRBJ1-4	CASSQGSAKLFF	TGTGCCAGCAGCCAGGGGTCGGCAAAACTGTTTTTT
TRBV4-1	.	.	TRBJ2-1	CASSQDGGVDYNEQFF	TGCGCCAGCAGCCAAGATGGAGGGGTCGACTACAATGAGCAGTTCTTC
TRBV9	.	.	TRBJ2-5	CASGAFETQYF	TGTGCCAGCGGGGCTTTCGAGACCCAGTACTTC
TRBV9	.	TRBD2	TRBJ2-2	CASSVATSGRAHGELFF	TGTGCCAGCAGCGTTGCGACTAGCGGGAGGGCTCACGGGGAGCTGTTTTTT
TRBV6-5	.	TRBD2	TRBJ2-1	CASSYLLGGGANEQFF	TGTGCCAGCAGTTACTTGCTAGGCGGGGGGGCCAATGAGCAGTTCTTC
TRBV18	.	.	TRBJ1-1	CASSPQRGQDTEAFF	TGTGCCAGCTCACCACAACGGGGTCAGGACACTGAAGCTTTCTTT
TRBV5-4	.	.	TRBJ1-1	CASSLLVDLNTEAFF	TGTGCCAGCAGTCTCCTAGTCGACCTGAACACTGAAGCTTTCTTT
TRBV29-1	.	TRBD1	TRBJ1-2	CSVRTGVYGYTF	TGCAGCGTTAGGACAGGCGTCTATGGCTACACCTTC
TRBV7-9	.	.	TRBJ2-6	CASTTIGSGANVLTF	TGTGCCAGCACCACTATCGGGTCCGGGGCCAACGTCCTGACTTTC
TRBV7-9	.	TRBD1	TRBJ2-3	CASSPTGGGTDTQYF	TGTGCCAGCAGCCCTACAGGGGGCGGCACAGATACGCAGTATTTT
TRBV7-9	.	.	TRBJ1-1	CASSLDPGREVETEAFF	TGTGCCAGCAGCTTAGATCCGGGACGGGAGGTAGAAACTGAAGCTTTCTTT
TRBV7-9	.	.	TRBJ2-7	CASSPTESTQQYF	TGTGCCAGCAGCCCGACAGAAAGTACCCAGCAGTACTTC
TRBV5-6	once	.	TRBJ1-2	CASSRKETVFYGYTF	TGTGCCAGCAGCCGCAAGGAAACGGTATTCTATGGCTACACCTTC
TRBV9	.	.	TRBJ2-3	CASSKPGHSDTQYF	TGCGCCAGCAGCAAACCGGGGCACTCAGATACGCAGTATTTT
TRBV13	.	TRBD1	TRBJ2-7	CASSFSYRGSYEQYF	TGTGCCAGCAGCTTTAGTTACAGGGGGTCCTACGAGCAGTACTTC
TRBV15	.	.	TRBJ1-1	CATSRAQRGWAFF	TGTGCCACCAGCAGAGCCCAGAGGGGGTGGGCTTTCTTT
TRBV9	.	TRBD1	TRBJ1-5	CASSVGGQGGQPQHF	TGTGCCAGCAGCGTAGGTGGACAGGGCGGGCAGCCCCAGCATTTT
TRBV5-4	.	TRBD1	TRBJ1-2	CASSSGQGASMSDGYTF	TGTGCCAGCAGCAGTGGACAGGGGGCTTCAATGAGCGATGGCTACACCTTC
TRBV3-1	.	.	TRBJ2-3	CASSQAAGKGTDTQYF	TGTGCCAGCAGCCAAGCCGCAGGGAAGGGCACAGATACGCAGTATTTT
TRBV4-1	.	.	TRBJ1-5	CASSQGDSGNQPQHF	TGCGCCAGCAGCCAAGGCGACAGCGGCAATCAGCCCCAGCATTTT
TRBV28	.	TRBD1	TRBJ2-2	CASRGTGGRAGELFF	TGTGCCAGCAGAGGGACAGGGGGCCGAGCCGGGGAGCTGTTTTTT
TRBV6-6	.	TRBD2	TRBJ2-5	CASTLWGGLAETQYF	TGTGCCAGCACCCTATGGGGAGGGTTGGCAGAGACCCAGTACTTC
TRBV20-1	.	.	TRBJ2-3	CSARDLLTTRTSTDTQYF	TGCAGTGCTAGAGATCTACTCACGACTAGGACTAGCACAGATACGCAGTATTTT
TRBV12-3/TRBV12-4	.	.	TRBJ1-5	CASSLGGIAQGQPQHF	TGTGCCAGCAGTTTAGGGGGGATTGCGCAAGGTCAGCCCCAGCATTTT
TRBV4-1	.	.	TRBJ1-2	CASSQDSRGIYGYTF	TGCGCCAGCAGCCAAGATAGTAGGGGAATCTATGGCTACACCTTC
TRBV5-6	.	.	TRBJ1-2	CASSLGSFYGYTF	TGTGCCAGCAGCTTGGGCTCTTTCTATGGCTACACCTTC
TRBV30	.	TRBD2	TRBJ2-1	CAWSVVVLAGGLGKSSYNEQFF	TGTGCCTGGAGTGTGGTGGTACTAGCGGGAGGGCTTGGCAAGAGCTCCTACAATGAGCAGTTCTTC
TRBV6-5	.	TRBD2	TRBJ2-7	CASSYGGTSVAYEQYF	TGTGCCAGCAGTTACGGAGGGACTAGCGTTGCCTACGAGCAGTACTTC
TRBV25-1	few	.	TRBJ2-1	CASSGTGGNEQFF	TGTGCCAGCAGCGGGACCGGGGGCAATGAGCAGTTCTTC
TRBV27	few	.	TRBJ2-7	CASSLSGYEQYF	TGTGCCAGCAGTTTATCAGGATACGAGCAGTACTTC
TRBV28	.	.	TRBJ2-1	CASTGGYTYNEQFF	TGTGCCAGCACGGGCGGATACACCTACAATGAGCAGTTCTTC
TRBV7-2	.	.	TRBJ1-4	CASSPQRRGEELFF	TGTGCCAGCAGCCCTCAACGGCGCGGTGAGGAACTGTTTTTT